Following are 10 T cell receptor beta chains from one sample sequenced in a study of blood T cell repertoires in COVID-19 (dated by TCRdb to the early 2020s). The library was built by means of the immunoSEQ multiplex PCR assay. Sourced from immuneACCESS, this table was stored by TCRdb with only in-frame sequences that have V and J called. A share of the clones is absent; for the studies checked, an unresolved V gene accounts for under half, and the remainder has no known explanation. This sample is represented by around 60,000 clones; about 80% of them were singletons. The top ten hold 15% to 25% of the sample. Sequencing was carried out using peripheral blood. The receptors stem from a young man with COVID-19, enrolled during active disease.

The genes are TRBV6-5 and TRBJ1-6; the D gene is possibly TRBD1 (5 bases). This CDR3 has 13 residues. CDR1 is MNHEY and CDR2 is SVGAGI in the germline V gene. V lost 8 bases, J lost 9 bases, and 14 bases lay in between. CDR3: CASGAEGGSPLHF. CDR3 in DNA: TGTGCCAGCGGGGCAGAGGGAGGTTCACCCCTCCACTTT.

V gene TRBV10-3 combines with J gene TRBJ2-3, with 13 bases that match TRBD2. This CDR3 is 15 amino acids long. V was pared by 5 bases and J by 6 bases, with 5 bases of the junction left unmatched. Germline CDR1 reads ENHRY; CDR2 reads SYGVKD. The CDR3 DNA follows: TGTGCCATCAGTCGGACTAGCGGGGGCTCTGATACGCAGTATTTT. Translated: CAISRTSGGSDTQYF.

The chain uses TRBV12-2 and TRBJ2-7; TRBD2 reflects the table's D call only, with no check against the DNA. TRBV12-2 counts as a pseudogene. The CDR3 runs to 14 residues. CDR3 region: CASRLKGKRCEQYF. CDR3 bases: TGTGCAAGTCGCTTGAAAGGGAAGCGGTGCGAGCAGTACTTC.

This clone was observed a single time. CDR3 loop: CASSLVGGGASYEQYF. The CDR3 region has the DNA TGTGCCAGCAGCTTAGTCGGCGGGGGGGCCTCCTACGAGCAGTACTTC. The rearrangement links TRBV7-2 to TRBJ2-7, with 9 bases that match TRBD2. Germline CDR1 is SGHTA and CDR2 is FQGNSA. V lost 1 base, J lost 0 bases, and 4 bases stayed unmatched. This CDR3 is built from 16 residues. The variable domain in full, completed from reference TRBV7-2 and TRBJ2-7, reads GAGVSQSPSNKVTEKGKDVELRCDPISGHTALYWYRQSLGQGLEFLIYFQGNSAPDKSGLPSDRFSAERTGGSVSTLTIQRTQQEDSAVYLCASSLVGGGASYEQYFGPGTRLTVT.

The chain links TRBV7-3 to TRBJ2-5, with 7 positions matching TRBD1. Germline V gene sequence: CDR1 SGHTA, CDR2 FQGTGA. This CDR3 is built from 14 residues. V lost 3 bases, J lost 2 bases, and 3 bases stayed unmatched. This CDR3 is CASSFDRAQETQYF. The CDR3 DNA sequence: TGTGCCAGCAGCTTTGACAGGGCGCAAGAGACCCAGTACTTC. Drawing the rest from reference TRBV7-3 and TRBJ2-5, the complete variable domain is GAGVSQTPSNKVTEKGKYVELRCDPISGHTALYWYRQSLGQGPEFLIYFQGTGAADDSGLPNDRFFAVRPEGSVSTLKIQRTERGDSAVYLCASSFDRAQETQYFGPGTRLLVL.

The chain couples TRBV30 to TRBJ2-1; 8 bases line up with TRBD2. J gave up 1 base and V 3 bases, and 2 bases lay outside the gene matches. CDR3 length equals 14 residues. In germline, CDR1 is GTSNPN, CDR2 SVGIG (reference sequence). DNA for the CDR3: TGTGCCTGGAGGGGCGGGGGGTCCTACAATGAGCAGTTCTTC. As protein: CAWRGGGSYNEQFF.

In DNA, the CDR3 is TGTGCCAGCAGCCAAGAAAGCTACCCTTCTAGCGGGAGCACAGATACGCAGTATTTT. It is translated as CASSQESYPSSGSTDTQYF. The J gene is TRBJ2-3, the V gene TRBV14; 8 bases agree with TRBD2. The CDR3 is 19 amino acids. Germline V gene sequence: CDR1 SGHDN, CDR2 FVKESK. After removal of 0 bases from V and 0 bases from J, the junction contained 11 bases not matched to a gene.

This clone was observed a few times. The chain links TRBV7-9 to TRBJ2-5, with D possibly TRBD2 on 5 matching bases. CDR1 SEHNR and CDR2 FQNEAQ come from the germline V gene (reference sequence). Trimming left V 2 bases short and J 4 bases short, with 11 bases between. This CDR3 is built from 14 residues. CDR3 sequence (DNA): TGTGCCAGCAGCTTAAATCGGGGTGGAGAGACCCAGTACTTC. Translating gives CASSLNRGGETQYF.

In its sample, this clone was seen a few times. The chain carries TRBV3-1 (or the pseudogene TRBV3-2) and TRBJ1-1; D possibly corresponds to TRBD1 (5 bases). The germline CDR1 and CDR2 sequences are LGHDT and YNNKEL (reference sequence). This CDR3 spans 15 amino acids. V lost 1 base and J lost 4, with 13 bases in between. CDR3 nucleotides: TGTGCCAGCAGCCAAGGGACACTCGGGGGCACTGAAGCTTTCTTT. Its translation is CASSQGTLGGTEAFF.

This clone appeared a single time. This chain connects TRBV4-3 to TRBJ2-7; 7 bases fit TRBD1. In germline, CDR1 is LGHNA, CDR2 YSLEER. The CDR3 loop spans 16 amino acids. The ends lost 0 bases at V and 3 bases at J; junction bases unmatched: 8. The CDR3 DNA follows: TGCGCCAGCAGCCAAGATTGGCAGACAGGGTACTACGAGCAGTACTTC. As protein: CASSQDWQTGYYEQYF.